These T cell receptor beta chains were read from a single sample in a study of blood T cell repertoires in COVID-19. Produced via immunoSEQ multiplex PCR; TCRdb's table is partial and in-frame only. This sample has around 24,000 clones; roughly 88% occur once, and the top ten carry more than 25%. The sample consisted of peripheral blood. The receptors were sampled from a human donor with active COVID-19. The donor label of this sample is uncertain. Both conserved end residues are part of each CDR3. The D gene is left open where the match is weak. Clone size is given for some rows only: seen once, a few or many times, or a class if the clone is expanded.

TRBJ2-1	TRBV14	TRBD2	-	TGTGCCAGCAGCTCCTATTCACCACTAGCGGGAAAAGCGCATGAGCAGTTCTTC	CASSSYSPLAGKAHEQFF
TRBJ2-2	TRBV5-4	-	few	TGTGCCAGCAGCCCAGGGGTGTCCGGGGAGCTGTTTTTT	CASSPGVSGELFF
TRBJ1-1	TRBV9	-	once	TGTGCCAGCAGCCCCCACGCCGGGAAGAACACTGAAGCTTTCTTT	CASSPHAGKNTEAFF
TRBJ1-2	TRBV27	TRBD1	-	TGTGCCAGCAGTCTATCCAGACAGGGGTGGAATGGCTACACCTTC	CASSLSRQGWNGYTF
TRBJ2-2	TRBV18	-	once	TGTGCCAGCTCACCGGACTTCGGGGAGCTGTTTTTT	CASSPDFGELFF
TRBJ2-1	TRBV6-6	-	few	TGTGCCAGCAGTTACTCGACTGGCAGTTACAATGAGCAGTTCTTC	CASSYSTGSYNEQFF
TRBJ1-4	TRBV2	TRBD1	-	TGTGCCAGCAGAGGACAGGGGGAAAAACTGTTTTTT	CASRGQGEKLFF
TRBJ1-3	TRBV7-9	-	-	TGTGCCAGCAGCCTTTTCTCTGGAAACACCATATATTTT	CASSLFSGNTIYF
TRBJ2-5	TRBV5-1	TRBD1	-	TGCGCCAGCAGCTTGGCCCCCTCAGGGGCAGGGGGCGAGAGGGTGAAAGAGACCCAGTACTTC	CASSLAPSGAGGERVKETQYF
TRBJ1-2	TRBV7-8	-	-	TGTGCCAGCAGCTTACGCTTGGCAGGTGCCGCCAGCTATGGCTACACCTTC	CASSLRLAGAASYGYTF
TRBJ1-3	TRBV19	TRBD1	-	TGTGCCAGTAGTCCGCCCAGGACAGGGAACGGAAACACCATATATTTT	CASSPPRTGNGNTIYF
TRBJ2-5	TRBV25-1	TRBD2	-	TGTGCCAGCAGTCAGGGACTAGCGGGAGTAGAGACCCAGTACTTC	CASSQGLAGVETQYF
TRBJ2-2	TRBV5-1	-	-	TGCGCCAGCAGCCCCCCAAGGTCGGGATCAGGGGAGCTGTTTTTT	CASSPPRSGSGELFF
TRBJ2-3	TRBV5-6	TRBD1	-	TGTGCCAGCAGCTTGAGAGGGGGCAACACAGATACGCAGTATTTT	CASSLRGGNTDTQYF
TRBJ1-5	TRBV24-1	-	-	TGTGCCACCAGTGACGGGAGGAGCAATCAGCCCCAGCATTTT	CATSDGRSNQPQHF
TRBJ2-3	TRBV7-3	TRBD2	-	TGTGCCAGCAGTTGGTCTAGCGGGGGGACAGATACGCAGTATTTT	CASSWSSGGTDTQYF
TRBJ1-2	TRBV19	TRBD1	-	TGTGCCAGTAGTGGGCGACAGGGGCGGGATGGCTACACCTTC	CASSGRQGRDGYTF
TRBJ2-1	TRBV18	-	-	TGTGCCAGCTCACCTGACGGGAGCTCCTACAATGAGCAGTTCTTC	CASSPDGSSYNEQFF
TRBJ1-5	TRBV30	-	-	TGTGCCTGGAGTGCAGAGGGTAGGCAGCCCCAGCATTTT	CAWSAEGRQPQHF
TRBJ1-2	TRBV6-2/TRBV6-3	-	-	TGTGCCAGCAGTTACTCGCCTCCGGACATTGGCTACACCTTC	CASSYSPPDIGYTF
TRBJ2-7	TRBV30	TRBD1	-	TGTGCCTGGAGTACAAAGACAGGGACCTACGAGCAGTACTTC	CAWSTKTGTYEQYF
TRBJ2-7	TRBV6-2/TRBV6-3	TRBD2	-	TGTGCCAGCAGTTACTCGACGTCGGGGGGTCTACCCTACGAGCAGTACTTC	CASSYSTSGGLPYEQYF
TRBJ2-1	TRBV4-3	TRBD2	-	TGCGCCAGCAGCGGACTAGCGGGAGTAAATGAGCAGTTCTTC	CASSGLAGVNEQFF
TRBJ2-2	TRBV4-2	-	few	TGTGCCAGCAGCCAAGATGCGGGATGGGAGCTGTTTTTT	CASSQDAGWELFF
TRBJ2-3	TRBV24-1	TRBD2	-	TGTGCCACTTCAAACCCTCTAGCGGGGAATAGGGATACGCAGTATTTT	CATSNPLAGNRDTQYF
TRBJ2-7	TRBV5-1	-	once	TGCGCCAGCAGCTTGCAGGCCCCCTCCTACGAGCAGTACTTC	CASSLQAPSYEQYF
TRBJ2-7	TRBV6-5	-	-	TGTGCCAGCAGCGCTACAGGGTGGTCGTCCTACGAGCAGTACTTC	CASSATGWSSYEQYF
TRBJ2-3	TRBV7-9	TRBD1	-	TGTGCCAGCAGCTTCGTAGGGGGCCCTAGTATCGCAGATACGCAGTATTTT	CASSFVGGPSIADTQYF
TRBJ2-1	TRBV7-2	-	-	TGTGCCAGCAGAAGAGGCGGGGTAGGGTCCTACAATGAGCAGTTCTTC	CASRRGGVGSYNEQFF
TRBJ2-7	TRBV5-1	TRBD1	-	TGCGCCAGCAGTCGGGACAGAACCTACGAGCAGTACTTC	CASSRDRTYEQYF
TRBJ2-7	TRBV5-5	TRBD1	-	TGTGCCAGCAGCCCAGACAGGGCTTACGAGCAGTACTTC	CASSPDRAYEQYF
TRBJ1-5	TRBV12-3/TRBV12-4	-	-	TGTGCCAGCAATCGTCGTAGCAATCAGCCCCAGCATTTT	CASNRRSNQPQHF
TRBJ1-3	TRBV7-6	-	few	TGTGCCAGCAGCACAGGCGCCCTGAGCTCTGGAAACACCATATATTTT	CASSTGALSSGNTIYF